Given below is one T cell receptor (beta chain) in context. The antigen is not known. For TCR beta, libraries came from quantitative 5'-RACE with molecular barcodes. TCRdb used MiXCR to reprocess the 5' RACE reads, holding one entry per CDR3 protein. Here the sample spans some 840,000 distinct CDR3 sequences, 10% to 15% being singletons. This sample is drawn from a study of CD8 T cells in ankylosing spondylitis. Study conclusions and caveats: The study looked at matched synovial fluid samples from ankylosing spondylitis patients. Disease-linked clones were reported to be significantly enriched there. Prior work had noted some motif variants in reactive arthritis blood and synovial fluid. Disease-linked clones bore a CD8+ phenotype, appearing relatively rarely in peripheral blood. Typical of ankylosing spondylitis blood, it appeared, was a TCR beta motif of fewer than 10 highly homologous variants.

Sequences were obtained from blood, either unsorted or a sorted T cell fraction (not recorded which). The sequence derives from a male donor with ankylosing spondylitis.

CDR3 nucleotides: TGTGCCAGCAGCAACACCAAAAACACAGATACGCAGTATTTT. Translating it yields CASSNTKNTDTQYF. The chain is built from TRBV7-2 and TRBJ2-3; D call uncertain. The germline gives CDR1 SGHTA, CDR2 FQGNSA. The CDR3 loop spans 14 amino acids. V was pared by 5 bases and J by 2 bases, with 11 bases between.